This T cell receptor beta chain originates from a study of cytomegalovirus exposure and HLA in healthy donors. Findings and caveats of the study: Most TCR beta V segments were productive about 90% or about 30% of the time in an earlier analysis. It was only CMV serostatus that was available as immune exposure information. Some highly shared sequence variants likely arose as a pipeline artifact.

A note on this clone: The antigen remains undetermined.

The PCR used 60 Vbeta and 13 Jbeta primers. Clones were read by immunoSEQ multiplex PCR, and TCRdb kept only the in-frame ones, dropping some. Of about 160,000 clones listed, 75% to 90% are singletons. The V segment lost 3 bases and the J segment 2 bases; nucleotides outside the gene matches: 11. This CDR3 comprises 18 residues. Germline CDR1 and CDR2: MGHDK and SYGVNS. The rearrangement links TRBV25-1 to TRBJ2-7; 12 bases agree with TRBD2. This TCR derives from a male donor in good health and CMV-seropositive. The sequenced material came from PBMCs. The CDR3 loop is CASSEVDPPSGRAYEQYF. The CDR3 bases are TGTGCCAGCAGTGAGGTGGACCCTCCTAGCGGGAGGGCCTACGAGCAGTACTTC.